This TCR beta chain was captured in a study of blood T cells in healthy people across ages. Overall study findings and caveats: Diversity estimated from one million T cells was considered an underestimate.

A second PCR of roughly 6 to 12 cycles used a sample-barcoded 5' primer and a J-beta primer mix. TCRdb re-derived calls from the 5' RACE reads in MiXCR, one entry per CDR3 protein. The sample has more than 1.4 million distinct CDR3 sequences, about 43% seen once; the top ten hold 7.9%. As regards this clonotype: As yet, its antigen is unknown.

Trimming left V 8 bases short and J 3 bases short, with 13 bases between. The CDR3 is 12 amino acids. Germline V gives CDR1 GTSNPN, CDR2 SVGIG (reference sequence). The sample consisted of blood. The clonotype originates from a woman younger than 30 in good health. The rearrangement uses TRBV30 and TRBJ1-2; possibly TRBD1 for D (5 bases). Written as DNA, the CDR3 is TGTGCCGGGCGAGCGGGGGACTATGGCTACACCTTC. Protein: CAGRAGDYGYTF.